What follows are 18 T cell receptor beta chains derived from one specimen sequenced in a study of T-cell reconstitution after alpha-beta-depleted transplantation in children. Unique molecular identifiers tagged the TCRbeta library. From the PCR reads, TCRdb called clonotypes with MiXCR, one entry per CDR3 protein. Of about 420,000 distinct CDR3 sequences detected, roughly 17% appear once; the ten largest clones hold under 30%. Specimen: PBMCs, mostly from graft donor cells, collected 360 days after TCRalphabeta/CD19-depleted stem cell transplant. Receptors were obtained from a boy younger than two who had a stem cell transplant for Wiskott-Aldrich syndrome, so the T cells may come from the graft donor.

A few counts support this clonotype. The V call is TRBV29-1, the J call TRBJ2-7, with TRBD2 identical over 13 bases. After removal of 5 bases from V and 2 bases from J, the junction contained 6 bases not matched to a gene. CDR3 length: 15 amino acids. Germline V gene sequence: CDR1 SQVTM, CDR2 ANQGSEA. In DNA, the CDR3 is TGCAGCGTTCTAACTAGCGGGAGGGACCCCTACGAGCAGTACTTC. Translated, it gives CSVLTSGRDPYEQYF.

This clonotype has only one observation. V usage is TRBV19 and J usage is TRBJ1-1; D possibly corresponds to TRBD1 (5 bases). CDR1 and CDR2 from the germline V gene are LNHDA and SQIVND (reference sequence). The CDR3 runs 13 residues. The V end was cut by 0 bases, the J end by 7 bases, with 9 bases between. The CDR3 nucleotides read TGTGCCAGTAGTATAGAGGGGCAGGATGAAGCTTTCTTT. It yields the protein CASSIEGQDEAFF.

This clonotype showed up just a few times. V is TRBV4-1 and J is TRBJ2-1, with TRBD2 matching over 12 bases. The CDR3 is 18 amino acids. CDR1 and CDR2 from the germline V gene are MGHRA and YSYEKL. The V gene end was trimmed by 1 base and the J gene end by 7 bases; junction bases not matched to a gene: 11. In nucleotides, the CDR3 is TGCGCCAGCAGCCAAGCCCGAAGTCTAGCGGGGGGGCCGAATGAGCAGTTCTTC. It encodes CASSQARSLAGGPNEQFF.

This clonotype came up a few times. CDR3 sequence reads: CASSLTPGLAGGRSSYEQYF. The DNA for the CDR3 is TGTGCCAGCAGCTTAACACCGGGACTAGCGGGGGGGCGGAGCTCCTACGAGCAGTACTTC. This rearrangement joins TRBV7-3 to TRBJ2-7, with 16 bases lining up with TRBD2. V shed 0 bases and J 0 bases; nucleotides not matched to a gene: 8. The CDR3 length is 20 residues. Germline V lookup: CDR1 SGHTA, CDR2 FQGTGA.

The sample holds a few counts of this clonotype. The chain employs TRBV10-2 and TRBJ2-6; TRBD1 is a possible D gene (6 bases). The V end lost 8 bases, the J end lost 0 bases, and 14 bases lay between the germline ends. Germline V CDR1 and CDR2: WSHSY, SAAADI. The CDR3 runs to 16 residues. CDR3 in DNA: TGCGCCAGCGGTCGAACAGGGATCTCTGGGGCCAACGTCCTGACTTTC. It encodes CASGRTGISGANVLTF.

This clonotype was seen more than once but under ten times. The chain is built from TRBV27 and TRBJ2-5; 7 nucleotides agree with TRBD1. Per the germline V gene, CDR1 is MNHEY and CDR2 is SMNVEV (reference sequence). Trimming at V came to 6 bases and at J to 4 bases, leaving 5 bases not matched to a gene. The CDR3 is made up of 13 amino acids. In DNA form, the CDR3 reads TGTGCCAGCAGCCGTCACAGGGGAGAGACCCAGTACTTC. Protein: CASSRHRGETQYF.

The CDR3 coding sequence is TGTGCCAGCAGTTTACGGCCTATAGATACGCAGTATTTT. Translation: CASSLRPIDTQYF. The chain uses TRBV12-3 or TRBV12-4 and TRBJ2-3, with unresolved D. Trimming stripped 2 bases from V and 5 bases from J, with 8 bases between. The CDR3 contains 13 residues.

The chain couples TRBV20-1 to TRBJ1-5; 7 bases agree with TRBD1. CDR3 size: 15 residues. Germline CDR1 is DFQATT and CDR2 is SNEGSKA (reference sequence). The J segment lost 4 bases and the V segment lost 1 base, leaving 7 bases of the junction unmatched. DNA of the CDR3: TGCAGTGCTAGAGCCACAGGGGAGAGGAATCAGCCCCAGCATTTT. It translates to CSARATGERNQPQHF.

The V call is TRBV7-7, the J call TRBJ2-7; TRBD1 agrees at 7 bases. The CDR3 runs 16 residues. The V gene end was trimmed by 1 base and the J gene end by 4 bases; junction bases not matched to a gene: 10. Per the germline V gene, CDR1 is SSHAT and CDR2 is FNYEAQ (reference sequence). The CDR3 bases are TGTGCCAGCAGCTTAGGGGACAGCTCCCTGGGGTACGAGCAGTACTTC. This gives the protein CASSLGDSSLGYEQYF.

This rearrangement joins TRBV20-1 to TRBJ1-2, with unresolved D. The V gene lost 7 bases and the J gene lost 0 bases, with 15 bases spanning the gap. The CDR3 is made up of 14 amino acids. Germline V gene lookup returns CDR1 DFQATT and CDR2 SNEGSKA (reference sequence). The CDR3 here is CSVQKREANYGYTF. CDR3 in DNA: TGCAGTGTTCAGAAACGGGAAGCTAACTATGGCTACACCTTC.

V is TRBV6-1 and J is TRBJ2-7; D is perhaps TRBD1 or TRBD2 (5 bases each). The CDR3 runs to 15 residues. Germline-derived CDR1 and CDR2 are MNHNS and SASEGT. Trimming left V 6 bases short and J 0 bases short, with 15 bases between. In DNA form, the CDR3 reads TGTGCCAGCAGCCCAGAGGGGCACCCCTCCTACGAGCAGTACTTC. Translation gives CASSPEGHPSYEQYF.

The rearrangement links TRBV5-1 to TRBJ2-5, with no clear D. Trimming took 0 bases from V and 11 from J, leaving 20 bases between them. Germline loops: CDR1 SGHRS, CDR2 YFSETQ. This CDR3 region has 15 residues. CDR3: CASSLVSFSQEIQYF. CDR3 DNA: TGCGCCAGCAGCTTGGTTAGTTTCAGCCAAGAGATTCAGTACTTC.

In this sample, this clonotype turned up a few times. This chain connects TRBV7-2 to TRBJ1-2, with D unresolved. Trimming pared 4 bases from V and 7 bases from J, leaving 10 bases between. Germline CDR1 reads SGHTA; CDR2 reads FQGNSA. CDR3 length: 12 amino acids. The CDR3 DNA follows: TGTGCCAGCAGCTGGTCAGTAGGTGGCTACACCTTC. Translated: CASSWSVGGYTF.

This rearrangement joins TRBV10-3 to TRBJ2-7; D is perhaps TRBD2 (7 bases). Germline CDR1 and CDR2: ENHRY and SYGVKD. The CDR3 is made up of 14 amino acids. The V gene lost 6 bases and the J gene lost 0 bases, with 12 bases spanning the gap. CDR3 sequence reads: CAIRGGESSYEQYF. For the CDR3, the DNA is TGTGCCATCAGAGGGGGGGAGAGCTCCTACGAGCAGTACTTC.

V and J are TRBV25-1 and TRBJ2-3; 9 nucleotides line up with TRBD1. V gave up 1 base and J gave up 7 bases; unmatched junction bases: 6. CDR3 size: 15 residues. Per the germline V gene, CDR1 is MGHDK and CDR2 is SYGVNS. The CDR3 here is CASSEFKQGAYTQYF. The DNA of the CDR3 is TGTGCCAGCAGTGAATTTAAACAGGGGGCGTATACGCAGTATTTT.

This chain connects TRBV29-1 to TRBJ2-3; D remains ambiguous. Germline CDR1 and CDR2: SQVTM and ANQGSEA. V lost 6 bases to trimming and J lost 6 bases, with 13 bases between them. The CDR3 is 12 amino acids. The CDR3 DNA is TGCAGCGTAATCACAGACACGGATACGCAGTATTTT. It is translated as CSVITDTDTQYF.

CDR3 region: CASIQGVYEQYF. CDR3 DNA sequence: TGTGCCAGCATTCAGGGGGTCTACGAGCAGTACTTC. The rearrangement uses TRBV21-1 and TRBJ2-7; TRBD1, the table's D call, lacks a check against the DNA. TRBV21-1 corresponds to a pseudogene. The CDR3 consists of 12 residues.

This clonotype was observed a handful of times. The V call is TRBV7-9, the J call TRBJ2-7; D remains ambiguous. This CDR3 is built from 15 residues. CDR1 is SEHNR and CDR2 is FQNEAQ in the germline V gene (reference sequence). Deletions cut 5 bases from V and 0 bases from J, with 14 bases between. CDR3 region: CASSGDHVSSYEQYF. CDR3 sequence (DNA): TGTGCCAGCAGCGGAGATCATGTGAGCTCCTACGAGCAGTACTTC.